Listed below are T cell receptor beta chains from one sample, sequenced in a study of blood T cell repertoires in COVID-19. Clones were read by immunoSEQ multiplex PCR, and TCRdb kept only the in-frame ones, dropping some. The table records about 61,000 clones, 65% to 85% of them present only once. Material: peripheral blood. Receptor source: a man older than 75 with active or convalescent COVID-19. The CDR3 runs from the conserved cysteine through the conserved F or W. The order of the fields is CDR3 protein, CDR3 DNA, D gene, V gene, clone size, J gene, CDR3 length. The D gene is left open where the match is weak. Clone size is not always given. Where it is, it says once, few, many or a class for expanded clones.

CDR3aa: CASMRAGLIYGYTF; CDR3nt: TGTGCCAGTATGCGGGCAGGATTAATCTATGGCTACACCTTC; d_gene: NA; v_gene: TRBV19; abundance: NA; j_gene: TRBJ1-2; len: 14
CDR3aa: CASSRNRDTNQPQHF; CDR3nt: TGTGCCAGTAGTCGAAACCGGGACACCAATCAGCCCCAGCATTTT; d_gene: NA; v_gene: TRBV19; abundance: few; j_gene: TRBJ1-5; len: 15
CDR3aa: CASSASGLAGGLEQFF; CDR3nt: TGTGCCAGCAGCGCCTCGGGACTAGCGGGAGGGTTAGAGCAGTTCTTC; d_gene: TRBD2; v_gene: TRBV3-1/TRBV3-2; abundance: once; j_gene: TRBJ2-1; len: 16
CDR3aa: CASSVAGAPPAETQYF; CDR3nt: TGTGCCAGCAGCGTAGCAGGCGCCCCCCCTGCGGAGACCCAGTACTTC; d_gene: NA; v_gene: TRBV9; abundance: NA; j_gene: TRBJ2-5; len: 16
CDR3aa: CASSLEQGGYNEQFF; CDR3nt: TGTGCCAGCAGCTTGGAACAGGGTGGTTACAATGAGCAGTTCTTC; d_gene: NA; v_gene: TRBV5-4; abundance: NA; j_gene: TRBJ2-1; len: 15
CDR3aa: CASSVGARTYEQYF; CDR3nt: TGTGCCAGCAGCGTAGGCGCCAGGACCTACGAGCAGTACTTC; d_gene: NA; v_gene: TRBV9; abundance: NA; j_gene: TRBJ2-7; len: 14
CDR3aa: CASSYGGAHVDYGYTF; CDR3nt: TGTGCCAGCAGTTACGGGGGGGCGCATGTCGACTATGGCTACACCTTC; d_gene: NA; v_gene: TRBV6-6; abundance: large; j_gene: TRBJ1-2; len: 16
CDR3aa: CASSLEGARPLHF; CDR3nt: TGTGCCAGCAGCTTAGAGGGGGCGCGTCCCCTCCACTTT; d_gene: TRBD1; v_gene: TRBV7-9; abundance: few; j_gene: TRBJ1-6; len: 13
CDR3aa: CATSDFSTGGTDTQYF; CDR3nt: TGTGCCACCAGTGATTTTTCGACAGGGGGCACAGATACGCAGTATTTT; d_gene: TRBD1; v_gene: TRBV24-1; abundance: NA; j_gene: TRBJ2-3; len: 16
CDR3aa: CASSLAGQGVYEQYF; CDR3nt: TGTGCCAGCAGCTTGGCGGGACAGGGGGTCTACGAGCAGTACTTC; d_gene: TRBD1; v_gene: TRBV5-5; abundance: NA; j_gene: TRBJ2-7; len: 15
CDR3aa: CASSQAGTVPYEQYF; CDR3nt: TGCGCCAGCAGCCAAGCCGGGACAGTTCCCTACGAGCAGTACTTC; d_gene: TRBD1; v_gene: TRBV4-3; abundance: NA; j_gene: TRBJ2-7; len: 15
CDR3aa: CASSRTSGGANEQFF; CDR3nt: TGCGCCAGCAGCCGGACTAGCGGGGGGGCCAATGAGCAGTTCTTC; d_gene: TRBD2; v_gene: TRBV5-1; abundance: NA; j_gene: TRBJ2-1; len: 15
CDR3aa: CASSARGYNEQFF; CDR3nt: TGTGCCAGCAGTGCCAGGGGTTACAATGAGCAGTTCTTC; d_gene: NA; v_gene: TRBV2; abundance: NA; j_gene: TRBJ2-1; len: 13
CDR3aa: CASSFGLEGQGSQHF; CDR3nt: TGTGCCAGCAGCTTTGGGCTTGAAGGTCAGGGTTCCCAGCATTTT; d_gene: NA; v_gene: TRBV11-2; abundance: many; j_gene: TRBJ1-5; len: 15
CDR3aa: CASSLGQKETQYF; CDR3nt: TGTGCCAGCAGCTTAGGACAGAAAGAGACCCAGTACTTC; d_gene: NA; v_gene: TRBV7-3; abundance: NA; j_gene: TRBJ2-5; len: 13
CDR3aa: CASSLIGGANHEQFF; CDR3nt: TGTGCCAGCAGCTTGATCGGCGGGGCGAACCATGAGCAGTTCTTC; d_gene: NA; v_gene: TRBV5-4; abundance: NA; j_gene: TRBJ2-1; len: 15
CDR3aa: CASGFGGRAYEQYF; CDR3nt: TGTGCCAGCGGCTTTGGCGGGAGGGCCTACGAGCAGTACTTC; d_gene: TRBD2; v_gene: TRBV18; abundance: few; j_gene: TRBJ2-7; len: 14
CDR3aa: CASSLTGAGYEQYF; CDR3nt: TGTGCCAGCAGCCTCACAGGGGCGGGATACGAGCAGTACTTC; d_gene: NA; v_gene: TRBV5-6; abundance: NA; j_gene: TRBJ2-7; len: 14
CDR3aa: CASTPTNTEAFF; CDR3nt: TGTGCCAGCACCCCTACTAACACTGAAGCTTTCTTT; d_gene: NA; v_gene: TRBV12-3/TRBV12-4; abundance: NA; j_gene: TRBJ1-1; len: 12
CDR3aa: CSADRENTEAFF; CDR3nt: TGCAGCGCGGACAGGGAGAACACTGAAGCTTTCTTT; d_gene: TRBD1; v_gene: TRBV29-1; abundance: NA; j_gene: TRBJ1-1; len: 12
CDR3aa: CASTFPFNGQNQPQHF; CDR3nt: TGTGCCAGCACCTTCCCATTTAACGGACAGAATCAGCCCCAGCATTTT; d_gene: NA; v_gene: TRBV27; abundance: few; j_gene: TRBJ1-5; len: 16
CDR3aa: CASSHQWGTRSTLQIF; CDR3nt: TGTGCCAGCAGCCATCAATGGGGGACTAGATCGACACTCCAAATCTTC; d_gene: TRBD2; v_gene: TRBV3-1/TRBV3-2; abundance: NA; j_gene: TRBJ2-7; len: 16
CDR3aa: CASRSVAKNIQYF; CDR3nt: TGTGCCAGCCGAAGCGTTGCCAAAAACATTCAGTACTTC; d_gene: NA; v_gene: TRBV11-2; abundance: NA; j_gene: TRBJ2-4; len: 13
CDR3aa: CASSLDLPGNTEAFF; CDR3nt: TGCGCCAGCAGCTTGGATCTTCCGGGTAACACTGAAGCTTTCTTT; d_gene: NA; v_gene: TRBV5-1; abundance: few; j_gene: TRBJ1-1; len: 15
CDR3aa: CASSPTTGGANIQYF; CDR3nt: TGTGCCAGCAGCCCGACGACAGGGGGCGCGAACATTCAGTACTTC; d_gene: TRBD1; v_gene: TRBV7-2; abundance: NA; j_gene: TRBJ2-4; len: 15
CDR3aa: CASSHRLAGAEQFF; CDR3nt: TGTGCCAGCAGCCACAGACTAGCGGGAGCCGAGCAGTTCTTC; d_gene: TRBD2; v_gene: TRBV7-6; abundance: NA; j_gene: TRBJ2-1; len: 14
CDR3aa: CASSYSSRAGAFF; CDR3nt: TGTGCCAGCAGTTACTCGTCCCGAGCTGGAGCTTTCTTT; d_gene: NA; v_gene: TRBV6-2/TRBV6-3; abundance: NA; j_gene: TRBJ1-1; len: 13
CDR3aa: CASSTYPGQLPTGQYF; CDR3nt: TGTGCCAGTAGCACCTACCCGGGACAGCTCCCGACTGGGCAGTACTTC; d_gene: TRBD1; v_gene: TRBV19; abundance: NA; j_gene: TRBJ2-7; len: 16
CDR3aa: CASSLLIVPGEGTEYF; CDR3nt: TGTGCCAGCAGCTTACTGATTGTTCCGGGGGAGGGTACGGAGTACTTC; d_gene: TRBD2; v_gene: TRBV7-9; abundance: NA; j_gene: TRBJ2-5; len: 16
CDR3aa: CASSLTTGAGYEQYF; CDR3nt: TGTGCCAGCAGCTTAACGACAGGGGCGGGATACGAGCAGTACTTC; d_gene: TRBD1; v_gene: TRBV7-2; abundance: NA; j_gene: TRBJ2-7; len: 15
CDR3aa: CASSDSGGLNEKLFF; CDR3nt: TGTGCCAGCAGTGATTCGGGGGGGTTGAATGAAAAACTGTTTTTT; d_gene: NA; v_gene: TRBV6-1; abundance: NA; j_gene: TRBJ1-4; len: 15
CDR3aa: CASYDSEWETQYF; CDR3nt: TGCGCCAGTTACGACAGTGAGTGGGAGACCCAGTACTTC; d_gene: NA; v_gene: TRBV5-1; abundance: NA; j_gene: TRBJ2-5; len: 13
CDR3aa: CASSLGGGWYNEQFF; CDR3nt: TGTGCCAGCAGCTTAGGTGGGGGGTGGTACAATGAGCAGTTCTTC; d_gene: NA; v_gene: TRBV7-9; abundance: NA; j_gene: TRBJ2-1; len: 15
CDR3aa: CASSLQGARYEQYF; CDR3nt: TGCGCCAGCAGCTTGCAGGGGGCGCGGTACGAGCAGTACTTC; d_gene: TRBD1; v_gene: TRBV5-1; abundance: NA; j_gene: TRBJ2-7; len: 14
CDR3aa: CASSPVRENTEAFF; CDR3nt: TGTGCCAGCAGTCCCGTCCGGGAGAACACTGAAGCTTTCTTT; d_gene: NA; v_gene: TRBV28; abundance: NA; j_gene: TRBJ1-1; len: 14
CDR3aa: CASSFNGGTGTFGEQFF; CDR3nt: TGTGCCAGCAGCTTTAACGGAGGGACAGGGACTTTTGGTGAGCAGTTCTTC; d_gene: TRBD1; v_gene: TRBV13; abundance: NA; j_gene: TRBJ2-1; len: 17
CDR3aa: CASNRVAGFHEQYF; CDR3nt: TGTGCCAGCAATAGGGTAGCGGGATTCCACGAGCAGTACTTC; d_gene: TRBD2; v_gene: TRBV2; abundance: many; j_gene: TRBJ2-7; len: 14
CDR3aa: CASSLGGRDNEQFF; CDR3nt: TGTGCCAGCAGCTTAGGAGGGAGGGACAATGAGCAGTTCTTC; d_gene: TRBD2; v_gene: TRBV5-5; abundance: NA; j_gene: TRBJ2-1; len: 14